These 20 T cell receptor beta chains were all obtained from the same sample, sequenced in a study of cytomegalovirus exposure and HLA in healthy donors. The PCR made use of 60 Vbeta and 13 Jbeta primers. Method: immunoSEQ multiplex PCR; TCRdb's copy keeps in-frame clones and lacks some. The table has 100,000 or so clones, around 80% seen once. Sequencing was done on a sample of PBMCs. The receptors derive from a man in his forties or fifties in good health and CMV-seropositive.

The table lists this clone with a few counts. Other DNA sequences within the sample encode an identical CDR3. This chain uses TRBV6-5 with TRBJ1-2, with a possible D match to TRBD1 (5 bases). The CDR3 is 14 residues long. V was cut by 2 bases and J by 4 bases, with 11 bases left in between. CDR1 and CDR2 (germline): MNHEY, SVGAGI. CDR3 coding DNA: TGTGCCAGCAGTTACGGGCAGGGACTCTATGGCTACACCTTC. This gives the protein CASSYGQGLYGYTF.

The chain has TRBV11-2 and TRBJ2-5; a weak D match, TRBD2 (6 bases). V lost 5 bases and J 7 bases, leaving 14 bases between the germline ends. The CDR3 consists of 13 residues. Germline-derived CDR1 and CDR2 are SGHAT and FQNNGV. The CDR3 spells CASSPGTVGTQYF. The CDR3 DNA reads as TGTGCCAGCAGCCCCGGGACTGTCGGGACCCAGTACTTC. The entire variable domain, with the rest obtained from reference TRBV11-2 and TRBJ2-5, is as follows: EAGVAQSPRYKIIEKRQSVAFWCNPISGHATLYWYQQILGQGPKLLIQFQNNGVVDDSQLPKDRFSAERLKGVDSTLKIQPAKLEDSAVYLCASSPGTVGTQYFGPGTRLLVL.

V is TRBV4-3 and J is TRBJ2-7; tentative D call: TRBD2 (5 bases). The V end lost 0 bases, the J end lost 2 bases, and 11 bases lay between the germline ends. Germline loops: CDR1 LGHNA, CDR2 YSLEER. The CDR3 length is 15 residues. CDR3 coding DNA: TGCGCCAGCAGCCAAGATTCGGGAAGCCCCTACGAGCAGTACTTC. It translates to CASSQDSGSPYEQYF.

J is TRBJ1-3 and V is TRBV5-5; D is uncertain. CDR1 SGHKS and CDR2 YYEKEE come from the germline V gene (reference sequence). The CDR3 is made up of 17 amino acids. V was cut by 4 bases and J by 0 bases, with 17 bases left in between. The CDR3 reads CASSNGWATHSGNTIYF. The DNA of the CDR3 is TGTGCCAGCAGCAATGGGTGGGCCACACACTCTGGAAACACCATATATTTT.

This clone was found once. The chain employs TRBV7-2 and TRBJ1-2, with 8 bases lining up with TRBD1. The trim removed 3 bases at V and 6 bases at J, leaving 6 bases unmatched. CDR3 length equals 14 residues. CDR1 is SGHTA, CDR2 FQGNSA, per germline. CDR3 sequence reads: CASSFGQGGDGYTF. The DNA for the CDR3 is TGTGCCAGCAGCTTCGGACAGGGAGGGGATGGCTACACCTTC.

In this sample, this clone turned up a few times. This chain joins TRBV7-3 and TRBJ2-1; the D is unclear. Germline CDR1 and CDR2: SGHTA and FQGTGA. The CDR3 loop spans 15 amino acids. The V end was cut by 1 base, the J end by 0 bases, with 7 bases between. CDR3 DNA sequence: TGTGCCAGCAGCTTAAGTACCAGCTCCTACAATGAGCAGTTCTTC. Protein product: CASSLSTSSYNEQFF.

The chain joins TRBV4-1 to TRBJ2-4; possible D gene TRBD1, 5 bases. In germline, CDR1 is MGHRA, CDR2 YSYEKL. This CDR3 spans 14 amino acids. Trimming removed 0 bases from V and 8 bases from J, with 11 bases in between. The CDR3 sequence: CASSQDAGSDIQYF. The CDR3 coding sequence is TGCGCCAGCAGCCAAGATGCAGGGTCGGACATTCAGTACTTC.

The gene calls are TRBV5-6 and TRBJ1-6; possibly TRBD1 for D (5 bases). The CDR3 length is 15 residues. The V end was cut by 0 bases, the J end by 9 bases, with 13 bases between. Germline V gene lookup returns CDR1 SGHDT and CDR2 YYEEEE. Written as DNA, the CDR3 is TGTGCCAGCAGCTTGGAGGACGGCGGGGGTTCACCCCTCCACTTT. This gives the protein CASSLEDGGGSPLHF.

The chain employs TRBV5-5 and TRBJ2-7; perhaps TRBD2 as D (5 bases). Germline CDR1 and CDR2: SGHKS and YYEKEE (reference sequence). Trimming took off 2 bases at V and 2 bases at J, with 14 bases between the two ends. There are 15 residues in the CDR3. The chain's CDR3 is CASSFLGSSPYEQYF. The CDR3 DNA sequence: TGTGCCAGCAGCTTTTTAGGGAGCTCCCCCTACGAGCAGTACTTC.

J is TRBJ1-3 and V is TRBV30; no clear D gene. Germline V gene sequence: CDR1 GTSNPN, CDR2 SVGIG (reference sequence). The CDR3 totals 15 residues. V was trimmed by 3 bases and J by 0 bases, leaving 12 bases between them. CDR3 loop: CAWSRRRSSGNTIYF. The CDR3 coding sequence is TGTGCCTGGAGCCGACGGAGATCCTCTGGAAACACCATATATTTT.

The chain carries TRBV27 and TRBJ1-1, with TRBD1 as a possible D gene (5 bases). The germline V gene encodes CDR1 MNHEY and CDR2 SMNVEV (reference sequence). V dropped 6 bases and J dropped 1 base, with 15 bases sitting between them. This CDR3 has 15 residues. DNA for the CDR3: TGTGCCAGCAGCCCACGAGGGAGGGGGAACACTGAAGCTTTCTTT. Protein product: CASSPRGRGNTEAFF.

This rearrangement joins TRBV6-5 to TRBJ2-2; D gene uncertain. The CDR3 is 14 amino acids. Germline loops: CDR1 MNHEY, CDR2 SVGAGI. V was shortened by 2 bases and J by 5 bases, with 9 bases between the two germline ends. The CDR3 coding sequence is TGTGCCAGCAGTTACAGTCTAGTGACCGGGGAGCTGTTTTTT. Residues: CASSYSLVTGELFF.

The V call is TRBV2, the J call TRBJ2-4, with D possibly TRBD1 on 6 matching bases. The CDR3 has 14 residues. Trimming cost V 4 bases and J 0 bases, with 7 bases left between them. The V gene's germline CDR1 is SNHLY and CDR2 FYNNEI. Here the CDR3 reads CASSGTVAKNIQYF. CDR3 coding DNA: TGTGCCAGCAGTGGGACAGTAGCCAAAAACATTCAGTACTTC.

This clone was detected only once. The genes are TRBV5-1 and TRBJ1-2; perhaps TRBD1 as D (5 bases). Germline assignment: CDR1 SGHRS and CDR2 YFSETQ. The CDR3 covers 14 residues. The V gene lost 0 bases and the J gene lost 5 bases, with 11 bases spanning the gap. CDR3 bases: TGCGCCAGCAGCTTGGGTTTGGGGACTTATGGCTACACCTTC. Amino acids: CASSLGLGTYGYTF. The full variable domain, rest sourced from reference TRBV5-1 and TRBJ1-2, is KAGVTQTPRYLIKTRGQQVTLSCSPISGHRSVSWYQQTPGQGLQFLFEYFSETQRNKGNFPGRFSGRQFSNSRSEMNVSTLELGDSALYLCASSLGLGTYGYTFGSGTRLTVV.

This chain joins TRBV15 and TRBJ2-3, with D maybe TRBD2 (6 bases). Germline CDR1 is LNHNV and CDR2 is YYDKDF (reference sequence). Trimming took 0 bases from V and 1 from J, leaving 14 bases between them. CDR3 length equals 17 residues. Written as DNA, the CDR3 is TGTGCCACCAGCAGAGATCGGGCGGGGTCGGGCACAGATACGCAGTATTTT. Translated, it gives CATSRDRAGSGTDTQYF.

This sequence joins TRBV14 and TRBJ2-5; 8 positions match TRBD2. CDR3 size: 16 residues. J was trimmed by 5 bases and V by 1 base; bases with no gene match: 9. The germline V gene has CDR1 SGHDN and CDR2 FVKESK. The CDR3 DNA follows: TGTGCCAGCAGCCAAGTCCACCGCTTAGCGGGGGAGACCCAGTACTTC. Residues: CASSQVHRLAGETQYF.

The J gene is TRBJ2-1, the V gene TRBV15; TRBD1 agrees at 9 bases. The CDR3 is 13 residues long. Germline V lookup: CDR1 LNHNV, CDR2 YYDKDF (reference sequence). The ends lost 0 bases at V and 14 bases at J; junction bases unmatched: 5. The CDR3 DNA sequence: TGTGCCACCAGCAGAGATTTAGGGACAGGGAAGTTCTTC. Translated, it gives CATSRDLGTGKFF.

CDR3 coding DNA: TGTGCCAGCAGCTCGACAGGGGGTTCTCCCTATGGCTACACCTTC. Its translation: CASSSTGGSPYGYTF. The rearrangement uses TRBV7-3 and TRBJ1-2; TRBD1 matches 9 bases. The germline V gene encodes CDR1 SGHTA and CDR2 FQGTGA. J was trimmed by 4 bases and V by 4 bases; bases with no gene match: 7. The CDR3 has 15 residues.

The chain is built from TRBV2 and TRBJ1-5; TRBD1 matches 8 bases. The CDR3 extends over 13 amino acids. CDR1 and CDR2 from the germline V gene are SNHLY and FYNNEI. The ends lost 7 bases at V and 7 bases at J; junction bases unmatched: 6. The CDR3 bases are TGTGCCAGCACCGGACAGGGTGGGCAGCCCCAGCATTTT. It translates to CASTGQGGQPQHF.

V and J are TRBV10-2 and TRBJ1-2; 8 bases align to TRBD1. The CDR3 is made up of 14 amino acids. From germline, CDR1 is WSHSY and CDR2 SAAADI. J gave up 7 bases and V 6 bases, and 10 bases lay outside the gene matches. The CDR3 sequence is CASSLDRARGGYTF. CDR3 bases: TGCGCCAGCAGCTTGGACAGGGCAAGGGGTGGCTACACCTTC.